Listed below are T cell receptor beta chains from one sample, sequenced in a study of cytomegalovirus exposure and HLA in healthy donors. Only in-frame clones appear in the TCRdb table, and some are missing; sequencing was by immunoSEQ multiplex PCR. The data contain about 200,000 clones, almost 70% of them singletons. The sample consisted of PBMCs. The receptors stem from a man aged 40-49 years in good health and CMV-seropositive. Each CDR3 is given with its conserved first and last residue. The D gene is left open where the match is weak. Size is stated for part of the rows, as once, few or many counts, or as a class when the clone is expanded.

- | TRBJ2-1 | TRBD2 | TRBV27 | TGTGCCAGCACCCCCGAGCGGGGGGTCAATGAGCAGTTCTTC | CASTPERGVNEQFF
- | TRBJ2-4 | - | TRBV19 | TGTGCCAGTAGGCCCGAAAGCGCCACAAAAAACATTCAGTACTTC | CASRPESATKNIQYF
- | TRBJ2-5 | TRBD1 | TRBV7-9 | TGTGCCAGCAGCTCCGCGACAGGGAGAGAGACCCAGTACTTC | CASSSATGRETQYF
few | TRBJ1-1 | TRBD1 | TRBV9 | TGTGCCAGCAGCGTAGCGGCAGGGGGGAGCACTGAAGCTTTCTTT | CASSVAAGGSTEAFF
- | TRBJ2-7 | - | TRBV29-1 | TGCAGCGTTGAGGCTGGAGGGGGCGACGAGCAGTACTTC | CSVEAGGGDEQYF
- | TRBJ1-5 | - | TRBV6-5 | TGTGCCAGCAGTTACGAGGGTTACGGTCAGCCCCAGCATTTT | CASSYEGYGQPQHF
- | TRBJ1-2 | - | TRBV4-3 | TGCGCCAGCAGCCAAGATTTAGGGGGAGACGGCTACACCTTC | CASSQDLGGDGYTF
- | TRBJ2-5 | TRBD2 | TRBV2 | TGTGCCAGCAGTGAGAGGCGGGGGAGTCAAGAGACCCAGTACTTC | CASSERRGSQETQYF
few | TRBJ1-2 | - | TRBV19 | TGTGCCAGTACAGGGGCCTTCGGGAATTACTATGGCTACACCTTC | CASTGAFGNYYGYTF
- | TRBJ1-2 | - | TRBV6-5 | TGTGCCAGCAGTTACTTCGATCGCGGAGGCTACACCTTC | CASSYFDRGGYTF
- | TRBJ2-7 | - | TRBV2 | TGTGCCAGCAGTACAGGGACCGAGCAGTACTTC | CASSTGTEQYF
- | TRBJ2-7 | - | TRBV27 | TGTGCCAGCAGTCCCCTTTCTCCCTACCACTACGAGCAGTACTTC | CASSPLSPYHYEQYF
few | TRBJ1-1 | TRBD1 | TRBV10-3 | TGTGCCATCAGTGCCCAGAAACAGGGGCCCACTGAAGCTTTCTTT | CAISAQKQGPTEAFF
once | TRBJ1-1 | - | TRBV6-1 | TGTGCCAGCATTCTTAAATGGGCAGCAGAAGCTTTCTTT | CASILKWAAEAFF
- | TRBJ2-3 | TRBD2 | TRBV7-2 | TGTGCCAGCAGCTTAGACGGACTAGCGGGGCGCACAGATACGCAGTATTTT | CASSLDGLAGRTDTQYF
- | TRBJ2-1 | TRBD1 | TRBV7-6 | TGTGCCAGCAGCTACAGACAGGGAAGTGAGCAGTTCTTC | CASSYRQGSEQFF
once | TRBJ1-5 | TRBD1 | TRBV28 | TGTGCCAGTGATCCGGGACAGGGGTCCTACAGCAATCAGCCCCAGCATTTT | CASDPGQGSYSNQPQHF
- | TRBJ1-2 | - | TRBV10-3 | TGTGCCATCAGTGAGTCCATAGAGGGAAAGGACTATGGCTACACCTTC | CAISESIEGKDYGYTF
- | TRBJ2-3 | - | TRBV27 | TGTGCCAGCAGTTTATCGGCGGCTAGCACAGATACGCAGTATTTT | CASSLSAASTDTQYF
- | TRBJ2-7 | TRBD1 | TRBV4-3 | TGCGCCAGCAGCCAAGGGTCGGGACAGGGAATTTGGGAGCAGTACTTC | CASSQGSGQGIWEQYF
- | TRBJ1-6 | - | TRBV5-4 | TGTGCCAGCAGCCCCGGCGGGGAAACGGGATCACCCCTCCACTTT | CASSPGGETGSPLHF
- | TRBJ1-3 | - | TRBV4-3 | TGCGCCAGCAGCCAAGATTGGACAGCCTCTGGAAACACCATATATTTT | CASSQDWTASGNTIYF
once | TRBJ1-5 | - | TRBV7-8 | TGTGCCAGCAGTCCCCGAGAGGGCAATCAGCCCCAGCATTTT | CASSPREGNQPQHF
- | TRBJ2-5 | - | TRBV6-5 | TGTGCCAGCGGGGACTCTGATAGAGAGACCCAGTACTTC | CASGDSDRETQYF
few | TRBJ2-7 | - | TRBV15 | TGTGCCACCAGCAGAGAGGGGGGTGGCTACGAGCAGTACTTC | CATSREGGGYEQYF
few | TRBJ1-3 | TRBD1 | TRBV28 | TGTGCCAGCAGCCGGACAGGGGGTTATGGAAACACCATATATTTT | CASSRTGGYGNTIYF
- | TRBJ2-7 | - | TRBV12-5 | TGTGCTAGTGGTTTGGCAACAGGTACCGAGCAGTACTTC | CASGLATGTEQYF
- | TRBJ2-7 | - | TRBV7-2 | TGTGCCAGCAGCCCGAGGAGGACCGCCTACGAGCAGTACTTC | CASSPRRTAYEQYF
- | TRBJ1-1 | - | TRBV5-8 | TGTGCCAGCAGCTTGGCCCAGGGTGGGTTGAACACTGAAGCTTTCTTT | CASSLAQGGLNTEAFF
- | TRBJ2-7 | TRBD1 | TRBV2 | TGTGCCAGCAGTGTGCCGGGACAGGGGGCCTCCTACGAGCAGTACTTC | CASSVPGQGASYEQYF
- | TRBJ2-2 | TRBD1 | TRBV27 | TGTGCCAGCAGTTTCCGACAGGGGCCCAACACGAACACCGGGGAGCTGTTTTTT | CASSFRQGPNTNTGELFF
- | TRBJ1-6 | - | TRBV19 | TGTGCCAGCCGGGGAGGGGGAGATTCACCCCTCCACTTT | CASRGGGDSPLHF
- | TRBJ2-5 | TRBD1 | TRBV6-5 | TGTGCCAGCAAGACAGGGGGAGAGCAGTACTTC | CASKTGGEQYF
few | TRBJ1-6 | - | TRBV5-1 | TGCGCCAGCAGCTTGGTGGCGGCCGATAATTCACCCCTCCACTTT | CASSLVAADNSPLHF
- | TRBJ2-5 | TRBD1 | TRBV27 | TGTGCCAGCAGTCCCGGTCGGGACAGGCCCCAGTACTTC | CASSPGRDRPQYF
- | TRBJ2-1 | TRBD2 | TRBV13 | TGTGCCAGCAGCGCCCGACTAGCGAATGAGCAGTTCTTC | CASSARLANEQFF
- | TRBJ2-7 | - | TRBV6-5 | TGTGCCAGCAGTTACGACGGGGTAACCTACGAGCAGTACTTC | CASSYDGVTYEQYF
few | TRBJ1-2 | - | TRBV5-4 | TGTGCCAGCAGCTTGGGTCCGGCAGGGGACTACGCTTATGGCTACACCTTC | CASSLGPAGDYAYGYTF
- | TRBJ2-7 | TRBD2 | TRBV7-2 | TGTGCCAGCAGCTTCAGCGGGGGGGCCTACGAGCAGTACTTC | CASSFSGGAYEQYF
- | TRBJ2-3 | TRBD2 | TRBV27 | TGTGCCAGCAGTACCTCCGGGGGGACGCAGTATTTT | CASSTSGGTQYF
few | TRBJ2-7 | TRBD1 | TRBV5-4 | TGTGCCAGCAGCTTTGACAGGGCCCACGAGCAGTACTTC | CASSFDRAHEQYF